These 15 T cell receptor beta chains came from one sample sequenced in a study of T cell responses to AZD1222 COVID-19 vaccine. TCRdb's copy holds only in-frame clones and misses some; the assay was immunoSEQ multiplex PCR. In the table there are some 56,000 clones, 85% to 90% of which are singletons. The source was peripheral blood, collected 28 days after the second AZD1222 dose. The receptors were sampled from an adult who received the AZD1222 COVID-19 vaccine.

This clone was picked up one time. CDR3 loop: CASSLAKVEYGYTF. The CDR3 region has the DNA TGTGCCAGCAGCTTAGCGAAAGTCGAGTATGGCTACACCTTC. The chain couples TRBV7-9 to TRBJ1-2; D not certain. The V end was cut by 0 bases, the J end by 5 bases, with 10 bases between. Per the germline V gene, CDR1 is SEHNR and CDR2 is FQNEAQ (reference sequence). CDR3 size: 14 residues.

The V and J genes are TRBV19 and TRBJ1-2; a weak D match, TRBD1 (6 bases). From germline, CDR1 is LNHDA and CDR2 SQIVND (reference sequence). V lost 6 bases to trimming and J lost 4 bases, with 12 bases between them. The CDR3 contains 13 residues. The CDR3 loop reads CASSRTGAYGYTF. DNA of the CDR3: TGTGCCAGTAGCCGAACGGGGGCCTATGGCTACACCTTC.

This clone was detected only once. The chain carries TRBV18 and TRBJ2-3; D not certain. Trimming removed 0 bases at V and 0 bases at J, with 13 bases between. Germline CDR1 and CDR2: KGHSH and LQKENI. This CDR3 has 17 amino acids. The CDR3 is CASSPPLPTTSTDTQYF. As DNA, the CDR3 is TGTGCCAGCTCACCACCACTTCCGACAACTAGCACAGATACGCAGTATTTT.

This chain connects TRBV5-1 to TRBJ1-4; D is perhaps TRBD1 (5 bases). Germline assignment: CDR1 SGHRS and CDR2 YFSETQ. V dropped 4 bases and J dropped 0 bases, with 10 bases sitting between them. The CDR3 has 15 amino acids. In nucleotides, the CDR3 is TGCGCCAGCAGCATCCAGGGTACAACTAATGAAAAACTGTTTTTT. This translates into CASSIQGTTNEKLFF.

This clone was found once. The chain is built from TRBV9 and TRBJ2-2; D gene ambiguous. The germline V gene encodes CDR1 SGDLS and CDR2 YYNGEE. Trimming removed 4 bases from V and 0 bases from J, with 7 bases in between. The CDR3 has 14 residues. CDR3 sequence (DNA): TGTGCCAGCAGCATAAGGACGAACACCGGGGAGCTGTTTTTT. This encodes CASSIRTNTGELFF.

This clone appeared a single time. This rearrangement joins TRBV15 to TRBJ1-2, with D unresolved. This CDR3 is built from 15 residues. V was trimmed by 5 bases and J by 4 bases, leaving 17 bases between them. Germline CDR1 LNHNV, CDR2 YYDKDF (reference sequence). The CDR3 here is CATSVNLGPSYGYTF. CDR3 bases: TGTGCCACCAGCGTGAATCTTGGGCCTAGCTATGGCTACACCTTC.

This clone was counted a few times. V gene TRBV15 combines with J gene TRBJ2-7; TRBD1 agrees at 8 bases. The CDR3 totals 16 residues. The germline gives CDR1 LNHNV, CDR2 YYDKDF (reference sequence). V trimming: 1 base; J trimming: 5 bases; junction bases outside the gene matches: 10. The DNA of the CDR3 is TGTGCCACCAGCAGAGCTGACAGGGGAGGTCGGCACGAGCAGTACTTC. Protein product: CATSRADRGGRHEQYF. Based on the CDR3 plus reference TRBV15 and TRBJ2-7, the full variable domain is DAMVIQNPRYQVTQFGKPVTLSCSQTLNHNVMYWYQQKSSQAPKLLFHYYDKDFNNEADTPDNFQSRRPNTSFCFLDIRSPGLGDTAMYLCATSRADRGGRHEQYFGPGTRLTVT.

The J gene is TRBJ1-5, the V gene TRBV5-1, with no clear D. The CDR3 covers 14 residues. Trimming left V 2 bases short and J 4 bases short, with 10 bases between. CDR1 and CDR2 from the germline V gene are SGHRS and YFSETQ. The CDR3 DNA reads as TGCGCCAGCAGCTTTGGGCGGGATAATCAGCCCCAGCATTTT. Translation gives CASSFGRDNQPQHF. The full variable domain, in which reference TRBV5-1 and TRBJ1-5 provide the parts outside the CDR3, is KAGVTQTPRYLIKTRGQQVTLSCSPISGHRSVSWYQQTPGQGLQFLFEYFSETQRNKGNFPGRFSGRQFSNSRSEMNVSTLELGDSALYLCASSFGRDNQPQHFGDGTRLSIL.

This clone came up a few times. The V gene is TRBV6-2 or TRBV6-3, the J gene TRBJ2-3, with TRBD2 matching over 8 bases. V was clipped by 7 bases and J by 3 bases; unmatched bases: 3. The germline gives CDR1 MNHEY, CDR2 SVGEGT. The CDR3 loop spans 13 amino acids. CDR3 sequence (DNA): TGTGCCAGCACCCCTAGCGGGACAGATACGCAGTATTTT. Residues: CASTPSGTDTQYF.

The chain has TRBV11-3 and TRBJ1-2; TRBD1 aligns across 12 bases. The V gene end was trimmed by 4 bases and the J gene end by 3 bases; junction bases not matched to a gene: 6. CDR3 length equals 16 residues. Germline V CDR1 and CDR2: SGHNT, YENEEA. The CDR3 reads CASSYGGTGGHYGYTF. The CDR3 DNA follows: TGTGCCAGCAGCTACGGTGGGACAGGGGGCCACTATGGCTACACCTTC.

The sample holds a few counts of this clone. The chain recombines TRBV18 with TRBJ2-5, with D hard to call. Germline values: CDR1 KGHSH, CDR2 LQKENI. The CDR3 loop spans 13 amino acids. V was cut by 4 bases and J by 2 bases, with 8 bases left in between. The CDR3 DNA follows: TGTGCCAGCTCACTCCAAAGACAAGAGACCCAGTACTTC. As protein: CASSLQRQETQYF. Together with reference TRBV18 and TRBJ2-5, the CDR3 gives the full variable domain: NAGVMQNPRHLVRRRGQEARLRCSPMKGHSHVYWYRQLPEEGLKFMVYLQKENIIDESGMPKERFSAEFPKEGPSILRIQQVVRGDSAAYFCASSLQRQETQYFGPGTRLLVL.

The rearrangement links TRBV7-9 to TRBJ1-5; D gene unclear. This CDR3 has 13 residues. Germline CDR1 SEHNR, CDR2 FQNEAQ (reference sequence). Trimming shortened V by 5 bases and J by 0 bases, and 5 bases separated the two germline ends. The DNA for the CDR3 is TGTGCCAGCAGCCCCCGTAGCAATCAGCCCCAGCATTTT. This gives the protein CASSPRSNQPQHF.

The rearrangement joins TRBV11-2 to TRBJ1-4; unclear D gene. Germline CDR1 reads SGHAT; CDR2 reads FQNNGV. This CDR3 comprises 16 residues. V was trimmed by 1 base and J by 4 bases, leaving 13 bases between them. The CDR3 DNA reads TGTGCCAGCAGCTTAGGCTCCCGCAGGTTTAATGAAAAACTGTTTTTT. Its protein is CASSLGSRRFNEKLFF.

This rearrangement joins TRBV9 to TRBJ2-1, with D perhaps TRBD2 (7 bases). This CDR3 is built from 14 residues. The V gene lost 1 base and the J gene lost 6 bases, with 11 bases spanning the gap. Germline V gene data show CDR1 as SGDLS and CDR2 as YYNGEE. This chain's CDR3 is CASSVTGGPNEQFF. CDR3 bases: TGTGCCAGCAGCGTAACCGGGGGGCCCAATGAGCAGTTCTTC.

This chain connects TRBV6-2 or TRBV6-3 to TRBJ2-1; D remains ambiguous. Germline CDR1 is MNHEY and CDR2 is SVGEGT. The CDR3 length is 12 residues. V lost 6 bases and J 5 bases, leaving 8 bases between the germline ends. The CDR3 DNA sequence: TGTGCCAGCAGCCGGGCCAACAATGAGCAGTTCTTC. Amino acid sequence: CASSRANNEQFF.